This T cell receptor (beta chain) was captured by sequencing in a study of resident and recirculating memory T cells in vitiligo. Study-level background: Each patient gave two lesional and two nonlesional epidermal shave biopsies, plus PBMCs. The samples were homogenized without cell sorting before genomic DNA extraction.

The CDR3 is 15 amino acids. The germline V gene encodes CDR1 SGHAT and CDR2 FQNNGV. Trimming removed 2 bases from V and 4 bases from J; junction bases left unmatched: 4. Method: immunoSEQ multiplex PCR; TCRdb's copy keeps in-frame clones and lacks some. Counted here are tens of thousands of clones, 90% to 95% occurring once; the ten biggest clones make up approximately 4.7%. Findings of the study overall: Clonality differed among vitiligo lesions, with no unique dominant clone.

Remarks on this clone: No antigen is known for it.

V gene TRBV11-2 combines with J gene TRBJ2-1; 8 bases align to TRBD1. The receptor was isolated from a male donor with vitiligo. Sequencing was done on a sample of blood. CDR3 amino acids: CASSLPGGLYNEQFF. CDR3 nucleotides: TGTGCCAGCAGCTTACCAGGGGGCCTGTACAATGAGCAGTTCTTC. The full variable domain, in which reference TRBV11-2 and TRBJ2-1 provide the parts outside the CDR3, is EAGVAQSPRYKIIEKRQSVAFWCNPISGHATLYWYQQILGQGPKLLIQFQNNGVVDDSQLPKDRFSAERLKGVDSTLKIQPAKLEDSAVYLCASSLPGGLYNEQFFGPGTRLTVL.